Following are 28 T cell receptor beta chains from one sample sequenced in a study of cytomegalovirus exposure and HLA in healthy donors. PCR involved 60 Vbeta and 13 Jbeta primers. TCRdb's table, derived via immunoSEQ multiplex PCR, lists solely in-frame clones and lacks some. This table holds 75,000 to 95,000 clones, about four fifths found once. The sample consisted of PBMCs. All receptors derive from a man aged 18 to 35 in good health and CMV-seronegative.

Turning to this clone: The junction differs from germline at one of its ends, possibly a read error. The chain carries TRBV9 and TRBJ1-2, with D perhaps matching TRBD1 (5 bases). This CDR3 region has 10 residues. CDR1 is SGDLS, CDR2 YYNGEE, per germline. CDR3 sequence reads: CASSGPGLSF. The CDR3, as DNA: TGTGCCAGCAGCGGACCGGGACTTTCCTTC. The whole variable domain, remainder taken from reference TRBV9 and TRBJ1-2, is DSGVTQTPKHLITATGQRVTLRCSPRSGDLSVYWYQQSLDQGLQFLIQYYNGEERAKGNILERFSAQQFPDLHSELNLSSLELGDSALYFCASSGPGLSFGSGTRLTVV.

The chain carries TRBV11-2 and TRBJ2-5, with TRBD2 matching over 8 bases. The CDR3 has 16 residues. With V trimmed by 5 bases and J by 5 bases, 13 bases remained unmatched. CDR1 is SGHAT, CDR2 FQNNGV, per germline. CDR3 DNA: TGTGCCAGCAGCCCCCTCGGGGGGGCGGGAGGCGAGACCCAGTACTTC. Encoded protein: CASSPLGGAGGETQYF.

The chain carries TRBV7-8 and TRBJ2-4, with 7 bases aligning to TRBD2. In germline, CDR1 is SGHVS, CDR2 FQNEAQ. V was pared by 5 bases and J by 2 bases, with 6 bases of the junction left unmatched. The length of the CDR3 is 15 residues. The CDR3 DNA reads as TGTGCCAGCAGCCCTAGCGGCAGGTCCAAAAACATTCAGTACTTC. Its translation is CASSPSGRSKNIQYF.

J is TRBJ1-3 and V is TRBV18; D uncertain. V lost 3 bases to trimming and J lost 1 base, with 10 bases between them. Germline V gene data show CDR1 as KGHSH and CDR2 as LQKENI. The CDR3 runs 15 residues. The CDR3 sequence: CASSPRESSGNTIYF. CDR3 bases: TGTGCCAGCTCACCGCGGGAGTCTTCTGGAAACACCATATATTTT.

The chain couples TRBV27 to TRBJ1-1; 8 bases are a match to TRBD1. The V and J ends lost 5 bases and 11 bases, in that order; junction bases with no gene match: 13. The CDR3 has 14 amino acids. Germline loops: CDR1 MNHEY, CDR2 SMNVEV (reference sequence). The CDR3 loop reads CASSPTGQGRGAFF. The CDR3, as DNA: TGTGCCAGCAGTCCTACAGGACAGGGCCGAGGCGCTTTCTTT.

V is TRBV2 and J is TRBJ1-5; possible D gene TRBD1, 5 bases. This CDR3 is 13 amino acids long. V gave up 4 bases and J gave up 3 bases, with 7 bases separating them. Germline lookup yields CDR1 SNHLY and CDR2 FYNNEI. The CDR3 nucleotides read TGTGCCAGCAGTGGGGGCGTCAATCAGCCCCAGCATTTT. Translation gives CASSGGVNQPQHF. Filled out from reference TRBV2 and TRBJ1-5, the complete variable domain reads EPEVTQTPSHQVTQMGQEVILRCVPISNHLYFYWYRQILGQKVEFLVSFYNNEISEKSEIFDDQFSVERPDGSNFTLKIRSTKLEDSAMYFCASSGGVNQPQHFGDGTRLSIL.

This chain uses TRBV14 with TRBJ1-1; unclear D gene. The V end was cut by 9 bases, the J end by 1 base, with 12 bases between. The CDR3 runs 13 residues. Germline V gene lookup returns CDR1 SGHDN and CDR2 FVKESK. The CDR3 reads CASRGLGNTEAFF. The CDR3 DNA sequence: TGTGCCAGTCGCGGACTGGGGAACACTGAAGCTTTCTTT. Full variable domain (missing parts from reference TRBV14 and TRBJ1-1): EAGVTQFPSHSVIEKGQTVTLRCDPISGHDNLYWYRRVMGKEIKFLLHFVKESKQDESGMPNNRFLAERTGGTYSTLKVQPAELEDSGVYFCASRGLGNTEAFFGQGTRLTVV.

The chain carries TRBV15 and TRBJ2-3; 12 nucleotides match TRBD1. This CDR3 comprises 16 residues. Unmatched junction bases numbered 3, after V lost 0 bases and J lost 5 bases. Germline lookup yields CDR1 LNHNV and CDR2 YYDKDF (reference sequence). The CDR3 DNA sequence: TGTGCCACCAGCAGAGATGGGACAGGGGGCAAAGATACGCAGTATTTT. As protein: CATSRDGTGGKDTQYF.

The chain joins TRBV6-1 to TRBJ2-3, with TRBD1 matching over 7 bases. The V and J ends lost 4 bases and 2 bases, in that order; junction bases with no gene match: 9. Germline V gives CDR1 MNHNS, CDR2 SASEGT. The CDR3 runs to 16 residues. DNA of the CDR3: TGTGCCAGCAGTGGCGACAGGGAGTCCTTCACAGATACGCAGTATTTT. Residues: CASSGDRESFTDTQYF.

This chain uses TRBV21-1 with TRBJ1-4. TRBV21-1 is a documented pseudogene. The CDR3 totals 15 residues. CDR3 nucleotide sequence: TGTGCCAGCAGCACCGAGGGAGGTTGGGATGAAAAACTGTTTTTT. This encodes CASSTEGGWDEKLFF.

The gene calls are TRBV30 and TRBJ1-5; D is unclear. The germline CDR1 and CDR2 sequences are GTSNPN and SVGIG (reference sequence). The CDR3 runs 16 residues. V lost 7 bases, J lost 0 bases, and 19 bases lay in between. Here the CDR3 DNA reads TGTGCCTATTCCGATGCGTCTCGGGGTAGCAATCAGCCCCAGCATTTT. Translating gives CAYSDASRGSNQPQHF.

V gene TRBV9 combines with J gene TRBJ2-1, with 7 bases identical to TRBD2. The CDR3 runs 15 residues. The trim removed 0 bases at V and 1 base at J, leaving 1 base unmatched. CDR1 is SGDLS and CDR2 is YYNGEE in the germline V gene. The CDR3 loop is CASSVAGGSYNEQFF. CDR3 DNA sequence: TGTGCCAGCAGCGTAGCGGGAGGTTCCTACAATGAGCAGTTCTTC.

The gene calls are TRBV6-4 and TRBJ2-2, with a possible D match to TRBD1 (5 bases). Deletions cut 2 bases from V and 7 bases from J, with 8 bases between. Looked up from germline, CDR1 is MRHNA and CDR2 is SNTAGT. This CDR3 comprises 13 residues. The CDR3 DNA reads as TGTGCCAGCAGTGACAAGGGGCACGGGGAGCTGTTTTTT. Translated: CASSDKGHGELFF.

This chain uses TRBV6-5 with TRBJ2-1; tentatively, D is TRBD1 (6 bases). With 2 bases removed from V and 2 bases from J, the gap between germline ends came to 13 bases. There are 16 residues in the CDR3. The germline gives CDR1 MNHEY, CDR2 SVGAGI. DNA of the CDR3: TGTGCCAGCAGTTACACCTCCAGGGGTACCTACAATGAGCAGTTCTTC. This translates into CASSYTSRGTYNEQFF.

The chain couples TRBV7-3 to TRBJ2-7; D remains ambiguous. Germline CDR1 is SGHTA and CDR2 is FQGTGA. V shed 8 bases and J shed 3 bases, with 2 bases lying between them. This CDR3 is 9 amino acids long. The CDR3, as DNA: TGTGCCAGCCGCTACGAGCAGTACTTC. Amino acids: CASRYEQYF.

V and J are TRBV4-3 and TRBJ2-1, with 7 bases lining up with TRBD1. The length of the CDR3 is 15 residues. V lost 0 bases to trimming and J lost 10 bases; unmatched junction nucleotides: 9. Germline CDR1 reads LGHNA; CDR2 reads YSLEER. This CDR3 is CASSQDDSGQLEQFF. In DNA form, the CDR3 reads TGCGCCAGCAGCCAAGACGACTCGGGACAGCTCGAGCAGTTCTTC.

DNA for the CDR3: TGTGCCAGTAGGGACTTTGGTACAACTAATGAAAAACTGTTTTTT. Translating it yields CASRDFGTTNEKLFF. The gene calls are TRBV19 and TRBJ1-4; D is ambiguous. The CDR3 consists of 15 residues. The V and J ends lost 6 bases and 0 bases respectively, with 11 bases between them. Germline CDR1 reads LNHDA; CDR2 reads SQIVND (reference sequence).

The gene calls are TRBV7-9 and TRBJ2-5; 7 bases align to TRBD2. CDR1 is SEHNR, CDR2 FQNEAQ, per germline (reference sequence). J was trimmed by 5 bases and V by 3 bases; bases with no gene match: 6. The length of the CDR3 is 14 residues. CDR3: CASSFDGGSETQYF. CDR3 sequence (DNA): TGTGCCAGCAGCTTCGATGGCGGGAGTGAGACCCAGTACTTC.

The chain employs TRBV29-1 and TRBJ2-1, with D possibly matching TRBD2 (5 bases). The V end was cut by 7 bases, the J end by 8 bases, with 12 bases between. CDR1 is SQVTM, CDR2 ANQGSEA, per germline. This CDR3 region has 11 residues. In DNA form, the CDR3 reads TGCAGCGCCTCGGACGGGGATGAGCAGTTCTTC. Its translation: CSASDGDEQFF.

This clone was recorded once. This rearrangement joins TRBV6-5 to TRBJ1-1; D is unresolved. Germline assignment: CDR1 MNHEY and CDR2 SVGAGI. The CDR3 has 15 residues. Trimming stripped 6 bases from V and 1 base from J, with 15 bases between. CDR3 loop: CASSSPMAPNTEAFF. The CDR3 coding sequence is TGTGCCAGCAGCTCCCCCATGGCACCGAACACTGAAGCTTTCTTT.

The chain carries TRBV6-5 and TRBJ1-5; no reliable D call. The CDR3 is 15 residues long. Trimming left V 4 bases short and J 3 bases short, with 13 bases between. Per germline, CDR1 MNHEY and CDR2 SVGAGI. The CDR3 spells CASSSHRGNNQPQHF. Here the CDR3 DNA reads TGTGCCAGCAGTTCCCATCGGGGTAACAATCAGCCCCAGCATTTT.

The chain has TRBV2 and TRBJ2-7; the match to TRBD2 covers 9 bases. The germline gives CDR1 SNHLY, CDR2 FYNNEI. The junction had 9 bases not matched to a gene; V was cut back by 6 bases and J by 6 bases. This CDR3 is 14 amino acids long. CDR3 in amino acids: CASSYQGLAGEQYF. The CDR3 DNA is TGTGCCAGCAGCTATCAGGGACTAGCAGGCGAGCAGTACTTC.

V is TRBV5-4 and J is TRBJ2-5; no definite D call. V lost 1 base to trimming and J lost 2 bases, with 9 bases between them. This CDR3 contains 14 residues. CDR1 SGHNT and CDR2 YYREEE come from the germline V gene (reference sequence). Here the CDR3 reads CASSLRTDQETQYF. The CDR3 DNA sequence: TGTGCCAGCAGCTTGAGAACAGATCAAGAGACCCAGTACTTC.

This rearrangement joins TRBV9 to TRBJ2-2, with D perhaps TRBD2 (6 bases). CDR1 is SGDLS and CDR2 is YYNGEE in the germline V gene. The CDR3 length is 14 residues. Trimming pared 0 bases from V and 3 bases from J, leaving 6 bases between. The CDR3 region is CASSVGGDTGELFF. CDR3 bases: TGTGCCAGCAGCGTAGGGGGGGACACCGGGGAGCTGTTTTTT.

This chain links TRBV7-2 with TRBJ2-7; unclear D gene. Germline assignment: CDR1 SGHTA and CDR2 FQGNSA. The CDR3 extends over 13 amino acids. Trimming cost V 2 bases and J 2 bases, with 7 bases left between them. As DNA, the CDR3 is TGTGCCAGCAGCTTATCAGGCCCCTACGAGCAGTACTTC. Amino acids: CASSLSGPYEQYF.

V is TRBV6-5 and J is TRBJ1-3, with D maybe TRBD1 (5 bases). Deletions cut 7 bases from V and 8 bases from J, with 18 bases between. Germline V gives CDR1 MNHEY, CDR2 SVGAGI. The CDR3 totals 14 residues. CDR3 in amino acids: CASTGGPAGYTIYF. Here the CDR3 DNA reads TGTGCCAGCACCGGGGGTCCCGCCGGATACACCATATATTTT.

V is TRBV7-9 and J is TRBJ1-1; 9 bases are shared with TRBD1. The CDR3 length is 14 residues. Germline V lookup: CDR1 SEHNR, CDR2 FQNEAQ (reference sequence). The J segment lost 5 bases and the V segment lost 8 bases, leaving 9 bases of the junction unmatched. The CDR3 region has the DNA TGTGCCAGCCTCCATAACAGGGGGCGGACTGAAGCTTTCTTT. This codes for CASLHNRGRTEAFF.

The gene calls are TRBV5-1 and TRBJ1-1, with D tentatively TRBD1 (5 bases). The CDR3 loop spans 16 amino acids. Per germline, CDR1 SGHRS and CDR2 YFSETQ. V was shortened by 0 bases and J by 2 bases, with 14 bases between the two germline ends. For the CDR3, the DNA is TGCGCCAGCAGCTTGGCCTCTAACAGGCCAAACACTGAAGCTTTCTTT. Translated: CASSLASNRPNTEAFF.